A selection of T cell receptor beta chains follows, all from one sample in a study of CD8+ T cells in alopecia areata. TCRdb's table, derived via immunoSEQ multiplex PCR, lists solely in-frame clones and lacks some. The repertoire has approximately 280,000 clones, roughly 64% of them found once; the top ten carry over 1.5%. The input for sequencing was CD4+ T cells sorted from blood, taken at week 24, from a patient treated with tofacitinib. The receptors originated from a human donor with alopecia areata. Each CDR3 is given with its conserved first and last residue. Each record gives: J gene, clone size, V gene, D gene, CDR3 DNA, CDR3 protein. D genes are given only for firm matches. Size values are once, few and many counts, or a class for expanded clones, and some rows have none.

TRBJ2-3 . TRBV14 TRBD1 TGTGCCAGCAGCCGTGGGACAGGGGCTAGCACAGATACGCAGTATTTT CASSRGTGASTDTQYF
TRBJ2-3 . TRBV7-2 . TGTGCCAGCAGCCGAAGCTCCGCTAGCACAGATACGCAGTATTTT CASSRSSASTDTQYF
TRBJ1-2 . TRBV30 . TGTGCCTGGAGTGTAAGCACAAGGGTGATGACGGGCTACACCTTC CAWSVSTRVMTGYTF
TRBJ1-5 . TRBV5-6 . TGTGCCAGCAGCTTGGGCGGGCGGGGGCCCCAGCATTTT CASSLGGRGPQHF
TRBJ2-7 . TRBV18 . TGTGCCAGCTCACCAGGTCCAGGCAGCTCCTACGAGCAGTACTTC CASSPGPGSSYEQYF
TRBJ1-2 . TRBV4-2 . TGTGCCAGCAGCTTTGGGGACAACCTTATTGGCTACACCTTC CASSFGDNLIGYTF
TRBJ2-1 few TRBV10-3 TRBD2 TGTGCCATCAGTGCTACTAGCGGGGGGGCCGTTGAGCAGTTCTTC CAISATSGGAVEQFF
TRBJ2-3 . TRBV4-1 . TGCGCCAGCAGCCCACTGTCAGATACGCAGTATTTT CASSPLSDTQYF
TRBJ1-2 few TRBV18 TRBD1 TGTGCCAGCTCACCACGGCGGGACAGGGTCGACTATGGCTACACCTTC CASSPRRDRVDYGYTF
TRBJ1-1 . TRBV9 . TGTGCCAGCAGCGTGGGGGTAGGCACTGAAGCTTTCTTT CASSVGVGTEAFF
TRBJ1-1 . TRBV7-2 TRBD1 TGTGCCAGCAGCTTAGCGTTAAGACAGGGGGGCCTCGGCACTGAAGCTTTCTTT CASSLALRQGGLGTEAFF
TRBJ2-1 . TRBV6-5 TRBD2 TGTGCCAGCAGTTCCCTCGCCACTAGCGGGGGGACGGAGCAGTTCTTC CASSSLATSGGTEQFF
TRBJ2-5 . TRBV7-8 . TGTGCCAGCAGGATTATCGGGGGCGGTGAGACCCAGTACTTC CASRIIGGGETQYF
TRBJ1-1 . TRBV7-9 . TGTGCCAGCAGCATAGCTAGACAGGTCCCCTTGAACACTGAAGCTTTCTTT CASSIARQVPLNTEAFF
TRBJ1-1 . TRBV10-2 . TGCGCCAGCAGCGCGGCAGGGAACCCTGAAGCTTTCTTT CASSAAGNPEAFF
TRBJ1-1 . TRBV30 . TGTGCCTGGAGTGAGGGGCAGTACACTGAAGCTTTCTTT CAWSEGQYTEAFF
TRBJ2-3 . TRBV28 . TGTGCCAGCAGTTTTGTAGCGTCAAAGTCCACAGATACGCAGTATTTT CASSFVASKSTDTQYF
TRBJ2-6 few TRBV23-1 . TGCGCCAGCAGTACGTGCAGCAGCTCTGGGGCCAACGTCCTGACTTTC CASSTCSSSGANVLTF
TRBJ2-1 . TRBV14 TRBD2 TGTGCCAGCAGCCAAGATTTTGGACGGGGGGGGAACAATGAGCAGTTCTTC CASSQDFGRGGNNEQFF
TRBJ1-5 once TRBV7-9 . TGTGCCAGCAGCCTACGCGGGGCTTACAATCAGCCCCAGCATTTT CASSLRGAYNQPQHF
TRBJ2-5 few TRBV28 . TGTGCCAGCAGTCCTCACAGGGACCAGACCCAGTACTTC CASSPHRDQTQYF